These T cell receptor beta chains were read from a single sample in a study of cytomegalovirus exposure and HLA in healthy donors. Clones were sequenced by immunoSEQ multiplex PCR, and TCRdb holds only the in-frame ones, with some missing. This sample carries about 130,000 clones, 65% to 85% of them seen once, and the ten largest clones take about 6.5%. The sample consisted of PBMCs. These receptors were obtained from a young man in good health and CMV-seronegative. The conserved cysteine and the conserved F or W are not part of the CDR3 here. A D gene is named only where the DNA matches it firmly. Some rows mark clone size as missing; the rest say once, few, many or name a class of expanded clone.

cdr3_aa: ASSDRVNTEAF; j_call: TRBJ1-1; clone_size: NA; v_call: TRBV10-2; d_call: NA
cdr3_aa: ASSSQGTGGGSPLH; j_call: TRBJ1-6; clone_size: NA; v_call: TRBV7-3; d_call: TRBD1
cdr3_aa: ASSFDRDEQY; j_call: TRBJ2-7; clone_size: once; v_call: TRBV28; d_call: TRBD1
cdr3_aa: ASSPAAKGETQY; j_call: TRBJ2-5; clone_size: NA; v_call: TRBV27; d_call: NA
cdr3_aa: ASSFGTGGSEQY; j_call: TRBJ2-7; clone_size: NA; v_call: TRBV11-2; d_call: TRBD1
cdr3_aa: ASQRGGGRGYNEQF; j_call: TRBJ2-1; clone_size: NA; v_call: TRBV19; d_call: NA
cdr3_aa: ASSWKIVGGPDTDTQY; j_call: TRBJ2-3; clone_size: NA; v_call: TRBV13; d_call: TRBD1
cdr3_aa: ASSDDLDKKLF; j_call: TRBJ1-4; clone_size: NA; v_call: TRBV2; d_call: NA
cdr3_aa: ASSFLGSSYEQY; j_call: TRBJ2-7; clone_size: NA; v_call: TRBV7-2; d_call: NA
cdr3_aa: ASKPNDNEQF; j_call: TRBJ2-1; clone_size: NA; v_call: TRBV6-6; d_call: NA
cdr3_aa: ASSARGLTQY; j_call: TRBJ2-3; clone_size: NA; v_call: TRBV9; d_call: TRBD1
cdr3_aa: SVERVSGNTIY; j_call: TRBJ1-3; clone_size: NA; v_call: TRBV29-1; d_call: NA
cdr3_aa: SVGSGDQPQH; j_call: TRBJ1-5; clone_size: NA; v_call: TRBV29-1; d_call: NA
cdr3_aa: ASSYRDGETQY; j_call: TRBJ2-5; clone_size: NA; v_call: TRBV7-3; d_call: NA
cdr3_aa: ASNGGISGNTIY; j_call: TRBJ1-3; clone_size: NA; v_call: TRBV19; d_call: NA
cdr3_aa: ASSRAPGSYEQY; j_call: TRBJ2-7; clone_size: once; v_call: TRBV6-5; d_call: NA
cdr3_aa: SARDLYEQY; j_call: TRBJ2-7; clone_size: NA; v_call: TRBV20-1; d_call: NA
cdr3_aa: TSSQDQCPRTGVGNSQY; j_call: TRBJ2-4; clone_size: NA; v_call: TRBV1; d_call: NA
cdr3_aa: ASSNNRTSGSTDTQY; j_call: TRBJ2-3; clone_size: NA; v_call: TRBV5-1; d_call: TRBD2
cdr3_aa: ASSGGVSDTQY; j_call: TRBJ2-3; clone_size: NA; v_call: TRBV7-8; d_call: TRBD2
cdr3_aa: ASSHSEAGGPNYGYT; j_call: TRBJ1-2; clone_size: NA; v_call: TRBV4-2; d_call: TRBD1
cdr3_aa: GTRGLDHEQY; j_call: NA; clone_size: NA; v_call: TRBV27; d_call: TRBD1
cdr3_aa: ASSSPGEANYGYT; j_call: TRBJ1-2; clone_size: once; v_call: TRBV27; d_call: NA
cdr3_aa: ASSDGVQATTNEKLF; j_call: TRBJ1-4; clone_size: NA; v_call: TRBV2; d_call: NA
cdr3_aa: ASSLAQGNYGYT; j_call: TRBJ1-2; clone_size: NA; v_call: TRBV7-8; d_call: NA
cdr3_aa: ASSPGGKGYEQY; j_call: TRBJ2-7; clone_size: NA; v_call: TRBV28; d_call: NA
cdr3_aa: ASSGRQYYEQY; j_call: TRBJ2-7; clone_size: NA; v_call: TRBV21-1; d_call: NA